What follows are 24 T cell receptor beta chains derived from one specimen sequenced in a study of shared T cell receptors in the human thymus. This table comes from immunoSEQ multiplex PCR, and its TCRdb copy is limited to in-frame clones, with some not included. The table lists about 730,000 clones, approximately 83% of them singletons. These records were also assigned to another study, of human thymus T cells.

The material sequenced was thymocytes. These receptors originate from a girl less than two years old with a congenital heart defect.

This clone appeared once. This chain links TRBV11-2 with TRBJ2-5, with D hard to call. This CDR3 spans 13 amino acids. Trimming removed 3 bases from V and 5 bases from J, with 10 bases in between. Germline V gene data show CDR1 as SGHAT and CDR2 as FQNNGV. The CDR3 sequence: CASSFDFRETQYF. DNA for the CDR3: TGTGCCAGCAGCTTTGATTTCCGGGAGACCCAGTACTTC.

V is TRBV28 and J is TRBJ2-7, with a tentative D call TRBD2 (6 bases). With 11 bases removed from V and 3 bases from J, the gap between germline ends came to 20 bases. CDR1 and CDR2 from the germline V gene are MDHEN and SYDVKM. There are 14 residues in the CDR3. CDR3: CAARRRGFYYEQYF. The CDR3 DNA follows: TGTGCCGCCCGTCGGCGGGGCTTCTACTACGAGCAGTACTTC.

The chain couples TRBV7-4 to TRBJ1-1; D perhaps matches TRBD1 (5 bases). The V and J ends lost 6 bases and 2 bases respectively, with 22 bases between them. CDR3 length: 17 amino acids. Germline assignment: CDR1 SGHVT and CDR2 SQSDAQ. CDR3 residues: CASRAAFIGHLNTEAFF. The CDR3 DNA reads TGTGCCAGCAGGGCCGCTTTTATCGGACACCTAAACACTGAAGCTTTCTTT.

The gene calls are TRBV7-9 and TRBJ1-6; D is uncertain. The CDR3 is 15 residues long. V dropped 5 bases and J dropped 1 base, with 9 bases sitting between them. Germline-derived CDR1 and CDR2 are SEHNR and FQNEAQ (reference sequence). The CDR3 here is CASSPGRSYNSPLHF. The CDR3 region has the DNA TGTGCCAGCAGCCCAGGAAGATCCTATAATTCACCCCTCCACTTT.

The chain is built from TRBV28 and TRBJ1-2, with a tentative D call TRBD1 (5 bases). Deletions cut 6 bases from V and 8 bases from J, with 16 bases between. Germline loops: CDR1 MDHEN, CDR2 SYDVKM. CDR3 length: 13 amino acids. The CDR3 protein is CASRGGGAEGYTF. The CDR3 DNA is TGTGCCAGCAGAGGCGGGGGAGCGGAGGGCTACACCTTC.

V and J are TRBV9 and TRBJ1-2; 7 bases are shared with TRBD1. CDR1 is SGDLS, CDR2 YYNGEE, per germline. The CDR3 has 15 amino acids. V lost 2 bases and J lost 2; bases outside the gene matches: 6. The chain's CDR3 is CASSVRQGSNYGYTF. The CDR3 coding sequence is TGTGCCAGCAGCGTCAGACAGGGCTCCAACTATGGCTACACCTTC.

The rearrangement links TRBV27 to TRBJ2-7; TRBD2 matches 8 bases. V dropped 2 bases and J dropped 2; count of bases not matched to a gene: 8. Germline CDR1 reads MNHEY; CDR2 reads SMNVEV (reference sequence). The CDR3 is 16 residues long. The chain's CDR3 is CASSLISTSATYEQYF. In DNA form, the CDR3 reads TGTGCCAGCAGTTTAATTTCGACTAGCGCGACCTACGAGCAGTACTTC.

The chain links TRBV2 to TRBJ1-2; 10 bases fit TRBD1. The CDR3 covers 18 residues. Germline V gene sequence: CDR1 SNHLY, CDR2 FYNNEI. V was clipped by 5 bases and J by 1 base; unmatched bases: 13. The CDR3 DNA reads as TGTGCCAGCAGTAATAGAGGGACAGGGGTCCCTTTTAACTATGGCTACACCTTC. Translation: CASSNRGTGVPFNYGYTF.

The CDR3 sequence: CASSPNYGYTF. CDR3 sequence (DNA): TGTGCCAGCAGTCCGAACTATGGCTACACCTTC. This chain uses TRBV6-1 with TRBJ1-2; the D is unclear. V was clipped by 5 bases and J by 2 bases, with 3 bases between them. Germline V gene sequence: CDR1 MNHNS, CDR2 SASEGT. The CDR3 sequence is 11 residues long.

J is TRBJ2-7 and V is TRBV27; TRBD1 might be the D (6 bases). The CDR3 totals 13 residues. V lost 2 bases, J lost 4 bases, and 9 bases lay in between. The germline gives CDR1 MNHEY, CDR2 SMNVEV (reference sequence). The CDR3 region has the DNA TGTGCCAGCAGTTTAGGGGGCATATACGAGCAGTACTTC. Its protein is CASSLGGIYEQYF.

The V and J genes are TRBV5-1 and TRBJ1-2, with a weak D call TRBD1 (6 bases). Trimming shortened V by 2 bases and J by 2 bases, and 10 bases separated the two germline ends. The V gene's germline CDR1 is SGHRS and CDR2 YFSETQ. The CDR3 has 14 amino acids. For the CDR3, the DNA is TGCGCCAGCAGCTTCCGGGACAAGAACTATGGCTACACCTTC. Translating it yields CASSFRDKNYGYTF.

There are a few counts of this clone. The chain combines TRBV5-1 with TRBJ1-2; 9 nucleotides agree with TRBD1. The CDR3 sequence is 18 residues long. V lost 3 bases to trimming and J lost 4 bases; unmatched junction nucleotides: 16. Germline loops: CDR1 SGHRS, CDR2 YFSETQ. The CDR3 region has the DNA TGCGCCAGCAGCTCGCTCCGGGACAGGGCCACAGAATTCTATGGCTACACCTTC. Residues: CASSSLRDRATEFYGYTF.

This clone was counted only a few times. The chain has TRBV4-1 and TRBJ2-1; D is unclear. The CDR3 runs 16 residues. Germline V lookup: CDR1 MGHRA, CDR2 YSYEKL. V was pared by 2 bases and J by 0 bases, with 11 bases between. This CDR3 is CASSQLTHSSYNEQFF. CDR3 nucleotides: TGCGCCAGCAGCCAACTTACTCACAGCTCCTACAATGAGCAGTTCTTC.

The chain combines TRBV4-1 with TRBJ2-5, with 7 bases lining up with TRBD2. After removal of 0 bases from V and 10 bases from J, the junction contained 5 bases not matched to a gene. The CDR3 length is 13 residues. The V gene's germline CDR1 is MGHRA and CDR2 YSYEKL. This CDR3 reads CASSQDVGGSQYF. CDR3 coding DNA: TGCGCCAGCAGCCAAGATGTGGGGGGGAGCCAGTACTTC.

A note on this clone: Additional DNA sequences in this sample encode the identical CDR3. The chain employs TRBV27 and TRBJ1-1; TRBD1 might be the D (5 bases). CDR1 and CDR2 (germline): MNHEY, SMNVEV (reference sequence). The CDR3 sequence is 14 residues long. The V end was cut by 2 bases, the J end by 0 bases, with 7 bases between. This chain's CDR3 is CASSLTGMNTEAFF. The CDR3 DNA follows: TGTGCCAGCAGTTTAACAGGCATGAACACTGAAGCTTTCTTT.

Note on this clone: At one of its ends the junction is not consistent with the germline gene, which may arise from a read error. This chain connects TRBV9 to TRBJ2-7; perhaps TRBD2 as D (6 bases). The germline gives CDR1 SGDLS, CDR2 YYNGEE. The CDR3 sequence is 17 residues long. The CDR3 reads CASTRGPGSQHPTPTHF. As DNA, the CDR3 is TGTGCCAGCACGAGGGGACCCGGGAGTCAACATCCTACACCTACCCACTTC.

This clone is a singleton in its sample. This chain connects TRBV5-6 to TRBJ2-1; TRBD1 matches 8 bases. The CDR3 runs to 15 residues. Trimming cost V 0 bases and J 6 bases; bases outside gene matches: 5. CDR1 is SGHDT and CDR2 is YYEEEE in the germline V gene. CDR3 DNA sequence: TGTGCCAGCAGCTTGGACAGGGGGGAAATCAATGAGCAGTTCTTC. Translation gives CASSLDRGEINEQFF.

The rearrangement joins TRBV9 to TRBJ1-1; no reliable D call. The CDR3 sequence is 13 residues long. Trimming cost V 4 bases and J 4 bases, with 11 bases left between them. Germline CDR1 and CDR2: SGDLS and YYNGEE. CDR3 coding DNA: TGTGCCAGCAGCTCACGAACGGGCACTGAAGCTTTCTTT. Protein product: CASSSRTGTEAFF.

The J gene is TRBJ2-3, the V gene TRBV19; TRBD2 matches 12 bases. The CDR3 totals 17 residues. In germline, CDR1 is LNHDA, CDR2 SQIVND (reference sequence). Trimming cost V 5 bases and J 5 bases; bases outside gene matches: 11. The CDR3 protein is CASSFVLAGGPGDTQYF. CDR3 coding DNA: TGTGCCAGTAGTTTCGTGCTAGCGGGGGGGCCGGGAGATACGCAGTATTTT.

As for this clone: A read error may account for a junction end that differs from germline. The rearrangement links TRBV4-1 to TRBJ2-1; D may be TRBD1 (5 bases). CDR1 and CDR2 from the germline V gene are MGHRA and YSYEKL. The CDR3 contains 16 residues. CDR3 nucleotides: TGCGCCAACAGCCAAGGGGATAGGGGATCTGACAATGAGCAGTTCTTC. Its translation is CANSQGDRGSDNEQFF.

This clone showed up just once. J is TRBJ1-5 and V is TRBV5-4; 12 bases are a match to TRBD1. V trimming: 6 bases; J trimming: 6 bases; junction bases outside the gene matches: 13. The CDR3 totals 17 residues. CDR1 and CDR2 (germline): SGHNT, YYREEE (reference sequence). The CDR3 DNA is TGTGCCAGCATCTTAACGGTGGGACAGGGGGCGATTCAGCCCCAGCATTTT. Translated, it gives CASILTVGQGAIQPQHF.

The genes are TRBV25-1 and TRBJ1-2; D call uncertain. The germline V gene encodes CDR1 MGHDK and CDR2 SYGVNS. This CDR3 has 16 amino acids. V lost 3 bases and J 5 bases, leaving 19 bases between the germline ends. The CDR3 region has the DNA TGTGCCAGCAGTGAGTCGACCCGGAGAGCAACTTATGGCTACACCTTC. This translates into CASSESTRRATYGYTF.

J is TRBJ1-1 and V is TRBV2, with D possibly TRBD1 on 5 matching bases. Trimming shortened V by 10 bases and J by 7 bases, and 25 bases separated the two germline ends. The CDR3 contains 15 residues. CDR1 and CDR2 (germline): SNHLY, FYNNEI. The CDR3 loop reads CATQTMIRGDFEAFF. Here the CDR3 DNA reads TGTGCCACACAGACAATGATAAGGGGTGACTTTGAAGCTTTCTTT.

V and J are TRBV4-3 and TRBJ1-1; a possible D gene is TRBD1 (5 bases). Looked up from germline, CDR1 is LGHNA and CDR2 is YSLEER. The V gene lost 0 bases and the J gene lost 0 bases, with 11 bases spanning the gap. CDR3 length equals 16 residues. CDR3: CASSQDAKGLNTEAFF. The CDR3 bases are TGCGCCAGCAGCCAAGATGCTAAGGGGCTGAACACTGAAGCTTTCTTT.